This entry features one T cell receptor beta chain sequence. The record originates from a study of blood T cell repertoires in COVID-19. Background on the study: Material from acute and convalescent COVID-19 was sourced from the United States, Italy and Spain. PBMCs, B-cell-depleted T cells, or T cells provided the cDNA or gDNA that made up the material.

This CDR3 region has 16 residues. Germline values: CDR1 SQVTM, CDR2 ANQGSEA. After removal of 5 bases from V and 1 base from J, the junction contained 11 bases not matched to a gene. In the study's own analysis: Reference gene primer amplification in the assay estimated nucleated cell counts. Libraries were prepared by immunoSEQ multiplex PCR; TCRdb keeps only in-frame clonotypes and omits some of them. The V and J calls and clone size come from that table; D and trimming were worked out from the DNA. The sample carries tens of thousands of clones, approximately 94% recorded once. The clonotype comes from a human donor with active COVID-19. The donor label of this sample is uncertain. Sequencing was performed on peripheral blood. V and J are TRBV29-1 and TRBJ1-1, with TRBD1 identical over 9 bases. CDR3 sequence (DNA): TGCAGCGTTAAGGGGACAGGGTCCCTGGGGAACACTGAAGCTTTCTTT. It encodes CSVKGTGSLGNTEAFF. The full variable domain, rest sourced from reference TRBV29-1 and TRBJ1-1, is SAVISQKPSRDICQRGTSLTIQCQVDSQVTMMFWYRQQPGQSLTLIATANQGSEATYESGFVIDKFPISRPNLTFSTLTVSNMSPEDSSIYLCSVKGTGSLGNTEAFFGQGTRLTVV.